This TCR beta chain was found in a study of technical replicates of blood from four donors. The CDR3 runs to 13 residues. Germline CDR1 and CDR2: GTSNPN and SVGIG (reference sequence). V was pared by 0 bases and J by 8 bases, with 13 bases between. Clones were sequenced by immunoSEQ multiplex PCR, and TCRdb holds only the in-frame ones, with some missing. The sample consists of roughly 14,000 clones, about nine tenths of them appearing once. This TCR was recovered from a human donor in good health. This chain links TRBV30 with TRBJ1-2, with D perhaps matching TRBD1 (5 bases). The sample was PBMCs. Here the CDR3 reads CAWSVQGAGGYTF. The CDR3 DNA follows: TGTGCCTGGAGTGTACAAGGGGCCGGGGGCTACACCTTC.